This entry describes one T cell receptor (beta chain). TCR beta CDR3 region amplification was performed from RNA transcripts. With the HTBI primer set, the TCR CDR3 went through a first round of RT-PCR. TCRdb processed the multiplex PCR reads anew with MiXCR; each CDR3 protein has one entry. The table lists 490,000 or so distinct CDR3 sequences, 22% of them singletons. This record comes from a study of T cells in Graves' hyperthyroidism and ophthalmopathy. CDR3 length: 14 residues. Trimming removed 6 bases at V and 4 bases at J, with 14 bases between. In germline, CDR1 is MNHNS, CDR2 SASEGT. The sequenced material came from blood. The chain joins TRBV6-1 to TRBJ2-3; D gene ambiguous. The source of this sequence is a woman in her 70s with Graves' ophthalmopathy. CDR3 protein: CASRLSQGPDTQYF. CDR3 DNA sequence: TGTGCCAGCAGACTAAGTCAAGGCCCAGATACGCAGTATTTT.